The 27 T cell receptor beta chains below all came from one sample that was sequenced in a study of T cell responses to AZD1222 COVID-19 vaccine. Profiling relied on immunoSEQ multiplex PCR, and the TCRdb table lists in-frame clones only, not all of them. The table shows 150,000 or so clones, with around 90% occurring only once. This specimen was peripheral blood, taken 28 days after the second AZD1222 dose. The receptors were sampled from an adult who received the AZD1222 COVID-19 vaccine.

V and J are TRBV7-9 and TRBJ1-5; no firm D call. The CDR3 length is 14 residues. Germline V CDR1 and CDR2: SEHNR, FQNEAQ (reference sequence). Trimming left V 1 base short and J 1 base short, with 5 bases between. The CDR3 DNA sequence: TGTGCCAGCAGCTTAGAATACAGCAATCAGCCCCAGCATTTT. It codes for CASSLEYSNQPQHF.

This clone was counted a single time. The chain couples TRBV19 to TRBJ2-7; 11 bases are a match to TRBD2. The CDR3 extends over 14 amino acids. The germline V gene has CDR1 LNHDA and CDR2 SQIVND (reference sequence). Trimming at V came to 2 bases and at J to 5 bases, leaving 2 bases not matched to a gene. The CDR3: CASSILAGGHEQYF. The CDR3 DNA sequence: TGTGCCAGTAGTATACTAGCGGGAGGCCACGAGCAGTACTTC.

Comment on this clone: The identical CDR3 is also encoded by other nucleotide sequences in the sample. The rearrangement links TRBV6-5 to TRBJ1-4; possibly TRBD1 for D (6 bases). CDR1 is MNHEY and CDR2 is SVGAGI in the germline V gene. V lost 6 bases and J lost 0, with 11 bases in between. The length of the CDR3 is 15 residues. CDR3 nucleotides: TGTGCCAGCAGACTTACAGGGTCAACTAATGAAAAACTGTTTTTT. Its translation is CASRLTGSTNEKLFF.

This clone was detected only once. CDR3 region: CASSPDGGREEKLFF. DNA of the CDR3: TGTGCCAGCAGCCCAGATGGGGGGCGGGAAGAAAAACTGTTTTTT. This chain joins TRBV7-2 and TRBJ1-4; perhaps TRBD1 as D (6 bases). Germline V lookup: CDR1 SGHTA, CDR2 FQGNSA. This CDR3 region has 15 residues. Trimming took off 5 bases at V and 8 bases at J, with 18 bases between the two ends. The full variable domain, completed using reference TRBV7-2 and TRBJ1-4, is GAGVSQSPSNKVTEKGKDVELRCDPISGHTALYWYRQSLGQGLEFLIYFQGNSAPDKSGLPSDRFSAERTGGSVSTLTIQRTQQEDSAVYLCASSPDGGREEKLFFGSGTQLSVL.

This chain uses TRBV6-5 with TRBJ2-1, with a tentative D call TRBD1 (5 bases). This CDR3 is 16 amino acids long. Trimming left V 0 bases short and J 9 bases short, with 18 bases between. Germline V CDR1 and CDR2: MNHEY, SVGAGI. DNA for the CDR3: TGTGCCAGCAGTTACTCGAGCAGGGTCCAATCGGGTGAGCAGTTCTTC. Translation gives CASSYSSRVQSGEQFF.

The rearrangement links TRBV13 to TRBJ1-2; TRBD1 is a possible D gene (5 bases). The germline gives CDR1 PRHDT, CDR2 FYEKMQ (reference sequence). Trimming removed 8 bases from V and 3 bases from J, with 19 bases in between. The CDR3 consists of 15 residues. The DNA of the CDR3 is TGTGCCAGCGGACTAAGGAGGGGCTCCTACTATGGCTACACCTTC. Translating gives CASGLRRGSYYGYTF.

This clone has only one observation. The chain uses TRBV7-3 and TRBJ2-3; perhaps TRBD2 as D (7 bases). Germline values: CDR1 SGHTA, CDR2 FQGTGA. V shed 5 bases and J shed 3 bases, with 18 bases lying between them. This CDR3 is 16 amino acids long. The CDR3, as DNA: TGTGCCAGCAGCGTCGGGGGGACACCTCTAACAGATACGCAGTATTTT. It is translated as CASSVGGTPLTDTQYF.

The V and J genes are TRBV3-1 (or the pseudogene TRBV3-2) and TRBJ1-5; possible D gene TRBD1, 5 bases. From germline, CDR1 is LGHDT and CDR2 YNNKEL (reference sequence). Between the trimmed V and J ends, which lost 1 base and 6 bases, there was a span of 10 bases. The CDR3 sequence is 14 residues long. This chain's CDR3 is CASSQGGERQPQHF. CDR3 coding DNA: TGTGCCAGCAGCCAAGGAGGGGAACGTCAGCCCCAGCATTTT.

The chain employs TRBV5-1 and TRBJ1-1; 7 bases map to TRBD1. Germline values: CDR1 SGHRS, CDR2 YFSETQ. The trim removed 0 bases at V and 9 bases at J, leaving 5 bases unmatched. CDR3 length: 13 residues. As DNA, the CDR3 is TGCGCCAGCAGCTTGGGGGGACAGCCTAAAGCTTTCTTT. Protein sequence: CASSLGGQPKAFF. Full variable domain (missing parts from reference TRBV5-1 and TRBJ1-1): KAGVTQTPRYLIKTRGQQVTLSCSPISGHRSVSWYQQTPGQGLQFLFEYFSETQRNKGNFPGRFSGRQFSNSRSEMNVSTLELGDSALYLCASSLGGQPKAFFGQGTRLTVV.

The CDR3 loop is CASSSGSYGYTF. DNA of the CDR3: TGTGCCAGCAGCTCTGGGTCATATGGCTACACCTTC. This chain uses TRBV7-3 with TRBJ1-2; D is ambiguous. Germline CDR1 and CDR2: SGHTA and FQGTGA. Trimming shortened V by 4 bases and J by 5 bases, and 8 bases separated the two germline ends. The CDR3 runs 12 residues.

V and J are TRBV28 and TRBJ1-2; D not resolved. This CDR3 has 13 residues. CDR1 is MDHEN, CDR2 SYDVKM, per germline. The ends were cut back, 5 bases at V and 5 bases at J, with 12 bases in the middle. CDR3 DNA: TGTGCCAGCAGTCTCCGTCAAGCGTATGGCTACACCTTC. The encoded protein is CASSLRQAYGYTF.

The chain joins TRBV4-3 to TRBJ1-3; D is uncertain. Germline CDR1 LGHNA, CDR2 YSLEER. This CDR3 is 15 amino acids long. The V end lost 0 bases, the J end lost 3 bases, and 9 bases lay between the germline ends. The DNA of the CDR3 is TGCGCCAGCAGCCAAGAGGCGGTGGTTGGAAACACCATATATTTT. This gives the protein CASSQEAVVGNTIYF.

The chain's CDR3 is CASSQGRTDRSSYEQYF. DNA for the CDR3: TGTGCCAGCAGCCAAGGCAGAACGGACAGAAGCTCCTACGAGCAGTACTTC. The genes are TRBV3-1 (or the pseudogene TRBV3-2) and TRBJ2-7; D perhaps matches TRBD1 (6 bases). Trimming took 1 base from V and 0 from J, leaving 16 bases between them. The CDR3 is made up of 17 amino acids. In germline, CDR1 is LGHDT, CDR2 YNNKEL (reference sequence).

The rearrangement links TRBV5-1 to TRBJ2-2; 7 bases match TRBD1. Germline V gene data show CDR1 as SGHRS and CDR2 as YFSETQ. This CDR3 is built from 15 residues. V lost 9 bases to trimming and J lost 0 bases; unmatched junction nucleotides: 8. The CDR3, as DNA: TGCGCCACCGCTCAGGGGGTCGCGAACACCGGGGAGCTGTTTTTT. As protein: CATAQGVANTGELFF.

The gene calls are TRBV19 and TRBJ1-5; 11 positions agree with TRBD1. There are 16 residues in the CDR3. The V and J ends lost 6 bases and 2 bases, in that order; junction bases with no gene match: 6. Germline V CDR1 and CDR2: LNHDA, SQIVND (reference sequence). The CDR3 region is CASRSWTGGGNQPQHF. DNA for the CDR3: TGTGCCAGTAGAAGCTGGACAGGGGGCGGCAATCAGCCCCAGCATTTT.

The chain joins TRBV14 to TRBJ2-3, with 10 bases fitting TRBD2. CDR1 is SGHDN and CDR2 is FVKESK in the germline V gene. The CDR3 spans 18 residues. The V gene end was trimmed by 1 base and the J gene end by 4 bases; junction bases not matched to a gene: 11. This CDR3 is CASSQGSGGPNMPDTQYF. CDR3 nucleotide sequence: TGTGCCAGCAGCCAAGGTAGCGGGGGGCCTAATATGCCAGATACGCAGTATTTT.

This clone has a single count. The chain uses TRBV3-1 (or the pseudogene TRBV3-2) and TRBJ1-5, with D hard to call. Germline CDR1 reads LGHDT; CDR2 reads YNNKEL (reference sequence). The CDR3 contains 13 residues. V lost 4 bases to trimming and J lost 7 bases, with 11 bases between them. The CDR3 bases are TGTGCCAGCAGCCCAGGCGGAACACAGCCCCAGCATTTT. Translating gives CASSPGGTQPQHF.

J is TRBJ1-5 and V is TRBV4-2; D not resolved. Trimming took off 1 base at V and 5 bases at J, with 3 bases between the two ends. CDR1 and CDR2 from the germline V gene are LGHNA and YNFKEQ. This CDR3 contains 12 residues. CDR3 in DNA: TGTGCCAGCAGCCAAGTGGATCAGCCCCAGCATTTT. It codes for CASSQVDQPQHF.

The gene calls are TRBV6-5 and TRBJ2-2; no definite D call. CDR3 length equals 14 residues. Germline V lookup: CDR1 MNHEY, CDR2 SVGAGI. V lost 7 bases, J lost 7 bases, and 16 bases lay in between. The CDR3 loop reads CASTHSQWGGELFF. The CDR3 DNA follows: TGTGCCAGCACCCACAGTCAGTGGGGCGGGGAGCTGTTTTTT.

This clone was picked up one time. DNA of the CDR3: TGTGCCAGCAGCCCACCGGGACTAGCGGGATCGTGGGGGCAGTTCTTC. It translates to CASSPPGLAGSWGQFF. The rearrangement links TRBV7-2 to TRBJ2-1, with 13 bases fitting TRBD2. The J segment lost 12 bases and the V segment lost 5 bases, leaving 13 bases of the junction unmatched. This CDR3 is 16 amino acids long. Germline CDR1 reads SGHTA; CDR2 reads FQGNSA.

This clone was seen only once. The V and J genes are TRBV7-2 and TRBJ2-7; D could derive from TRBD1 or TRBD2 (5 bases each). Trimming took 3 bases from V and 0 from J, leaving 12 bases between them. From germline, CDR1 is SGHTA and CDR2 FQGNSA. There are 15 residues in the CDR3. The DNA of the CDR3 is TGTGCCAGCAGCTTTTCCGGGACGGGCTCCTACGAGCAGTACTTC. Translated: CASSFSGTGSYEQYF.

The CDR3 sequence: CASSLAQPGLGTDTQYF. The CDR3 nucleotides read TGCGCCAGCAGCTTGGCCCAACCGGGACTAGGCACAGATACGCAGTATTTT. The genes are TRBV5-1 and TRBJ2-3; 8 bases match TRBD2. The junction had 7 bases not matched to a gene; V was cut back by 0 bases and J by 1 base. This CDR3 has 17 amino acids. From germline, CDR1 is SGHRS and CDR2 YFSETQ.

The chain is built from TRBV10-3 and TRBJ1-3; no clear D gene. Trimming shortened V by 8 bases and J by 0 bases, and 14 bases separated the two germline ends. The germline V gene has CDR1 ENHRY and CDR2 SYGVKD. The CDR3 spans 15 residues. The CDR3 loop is CAIGDWHRSGNTIYF. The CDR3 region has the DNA TGTGCCATCGGGGATTGGCACCGCTCTGGAAACACCATATATTTT.

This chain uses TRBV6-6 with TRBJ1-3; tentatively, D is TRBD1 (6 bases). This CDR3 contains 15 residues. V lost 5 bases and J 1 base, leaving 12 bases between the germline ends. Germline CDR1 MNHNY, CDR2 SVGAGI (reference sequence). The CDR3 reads CASSKTTGSGNTIYF. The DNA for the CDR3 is TGTGCCAGCAGTAAGACTACAGGGTCTGGAAACACCATATATTTT.

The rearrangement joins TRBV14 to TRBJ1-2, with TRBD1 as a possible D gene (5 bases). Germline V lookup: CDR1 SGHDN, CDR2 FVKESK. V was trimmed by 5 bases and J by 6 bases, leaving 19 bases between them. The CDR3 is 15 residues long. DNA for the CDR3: TGTGCCAGCAGCTCTCCACAGCAGGGTCTCAATGGCTACACCTTC. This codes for CASSSPQQGLNGYTF.

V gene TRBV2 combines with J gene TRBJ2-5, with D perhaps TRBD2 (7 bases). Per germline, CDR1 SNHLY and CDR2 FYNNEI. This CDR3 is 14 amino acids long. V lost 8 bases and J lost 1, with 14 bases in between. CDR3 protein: CASGQTSFQETQYF. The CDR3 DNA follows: TGTGCCAGCGGACAGACTAGCTTCCAAGAGACCCAGTACTTC.

CDR3 nucleotide sequence: TGTGCCAGTAGTGTCCGCGGGGGACAGGGGCATTCACCCCTCCACTTT. Translation gives CASSVRGGQGHSPLHF. The rearrangement links TRBV19 to TRBJ1-6, with 10 bases that match TRBD1. Germline values: CDR1 LNHDA, CDR2 SQIVND (reference sequence). CDR3 length: 16 amino acids. Trimming at V came to 5 bases and at J to 8 bases, leaving 9 bases not matched to a gene.